The 21 T cell receptor beta chains presented below share a single source sample, sequenced in a study of blood T cell repertoires in COVID-19 (dated by TCRdb to the early 2020s). Libraries came from the immunoSEQ multiplex PCR assay. TCRdb limited this immuneACCESS table to in-frame rearrangements with V and J called. A share of clones is missing; checked studies link under half to unresolved V genes, and the rest is unexplained. For this sample there are a few hundred thousand clones; roughly 90% appear just once. Jointly, the top ten make up 2.1% of the sample. Material for sequencing was peripheral blood. These receptor sequences come from a woman aged 60 to 75 with COVID-19, enrolled during active disease.

This rearrangement joins TRBV15 to TRBJ2-7, with D tentatively TRBD1 (6 bases). Trimming left V 8 bases short and J 4 bases short, with 24 bases between. The CDR3 covers 16 residues. In germline, CDR1 is LNHNV, CDR2 YYDKDF (reference sequence). The CDR3 DNA reads TGTGCCACCTCAAAACAGACAGGCATTTTTGGATACGAGCAGTACTTC. This codes for CATSKQTGIFGYEQYF. Looking up the rest from reference TRBV15 and TRBJ2-7 gives the full variable domain: DAMVIQNPRYQVTQFGKPVTLSCSQTLNHNVMYWYQQKSSQAPKLLFHYYDKDFNNEADTPDNFQSRRPNTSFCFLDIRSPGLGDTAMYLCATSKQTGIFGYEQYFGPGTRLTVT.

Comments on this clone: This sample includes further DNA sequences coding for the same CDR3. CDR3 sequence: CAISGQGVDGYTF. The CDR3 nucleotides are TGTGCCATCAGTGGACAGGGAGTCGATGGCTACACCTTC. This chain uses TRBV10-3 with TRBJ1-2, with TRBD1 identical over 7 bases. This CDR3 spans 13 amino acids. V gave up 4 bases and J gave up 6 bases; unmatched junction bases: 5. Per germline, CDR1 ENHRY and CDR2 SYGVKD.

This chain joins TRBV5-4 and TRBJ1-2; D is perhaps TRBD1 (5 bases). Deletions cut 4 bases from V and 6 bases from J, with 19 bases between. This CDR3 region has 15 residues. The V gene's germline CDR1 is SGHNT and CDR2 YYREEE (reference sequence). CDR3 amino acids: CASSPWVGEVNGYTF. DNA of the CDR3: TGTGCCAGCAGCCCCTGGGTAGGGGAAGTTAATGGCTACACCTTC.

V gene TRBV5-1 combines with J gene TRBJ2-1, with 7 bases aligning to TRBD2. The CDR3 is made up of 16 amino acids. Unmatched junction bases numbered 12, after V lost 4 bases and J lost 5 bases. Germline V lookup: CDR1 SGHRS, CDR2 YFSETQ. This CDR3 reads CASSLRGTDGNNEQFF. For the CDR3, the DNA is TGCGCCAGCAGCCTGCGGGGGACCGACGGAAACAATGAGCAGTTCTTC.

The chain is built from TRBV9 and TRBJ1-6, with 8 bases fitting TRBD1. The ends lost 0 bases at V and 2 bases at J; junction bases unmatched: 1. Germline assignment: CDR1 SGDLS and CDR2 YYNGEE. This CDR3 has 16 residues. DNA for the CDR3: TGTGCCAGCAGCGTAGACAGGGGGGCCTATAATTCACCCCTCCACTTT. Protein sequence: CASSVDRGAYNSPLHF.

The chain recombines TRBV4-1 with TRBJ2-7, with D possibly matching TRBD2 (5 bases). Deletions cut 2 bases from V and 3 bases from J, with 20 bases between. This CDR3 spans 17 amino acids. The germline gives CDR1 MGHRA, CDR2 YSYEKL. The CDR3 DNA follows: TGCGCCAGCAGCCAAATCTGGCGCCCCGGACTTTACTACGAGCAGTACTTC. Amino acids: CASSQIWRPGLYYEQYF.

The V and J genes are TRBV6-1 and TRBJ1-4, with D unresolved. CDR1 and CDR2 (germline): MNHNS, SASEGT. The CDR3 spans 16 residues. V dropped 0 bases and J dropped 3 bases, with 11 bases sitting between them. The CDR3 here is CASSEARGSANEKLFF. The CDR3, as DNA: TGTGCCAGCAGTGAAGCGCGGGGATCGGCTAATGAAAAACTGTTTTTT.

The chain couples TRBV5-1 to TRBJ1-2; 7 bases line up with TRBD1. The germline gives CDR1 SGHRS, CDR2 YFSETQ. The trim removed 0 bases at V and 4 bases at J, leaving 3 bases unmatched. The CDR3 loop spans 14 amino acids. CDR3 sequence reads: CASSLGGQSYGYTF. CDR3 in DNA: TGCGCCAGCAGCTTGGGGGGACAGTCCTATGGCTACACCTTC.

The rearrangement joins TRBV11-2 to TRBJ2-2, with 8 bases aligning to TRBD1. V lost 6 bases and J lost 2; bases outside the gene matches: 5. The CDR3 has 15 amino acids. Germline V gives CDR1 SGHAT, CDR2 FQNNGV. The CDR3 sequence is CASRLTGANTGELFF. CDR3 DNA sequence: TGTGCCAGCAGATTGACAGGGGCCAACACCGGGGAGCTGTTTTTT. The complete variable domain, with remaining parts taken from reference TRBV11-2 and TRBJ2-2, reads EAGVAQSPRYKIIEKRQSVAFWCNPISGHATLYWYQQILGQGPKLLIQFQNNGVVDDSQLPKDRFSAERLKGVDSTLKIQPAKLEDSAVYLCASRLTGANTGELFFGEGSRLTVL.

The genes are TRBV9 and TRBJ1-2, with a weak D call TRBD1 (5 bases). V shed 3 bases and J shed 3 bases, with 15 bases lying between them. The germline CDR1 and CDR2 sequences are SGDLS and YYNGEE. CDR3 length equals 15 residues. The CDR3 spells CASSAHSGGDYGYTF. The CDR3 nucleotides read TGTGCCAGCAGCGCTCACTCCGGGGGGGACTATGGCTACACCTTC.

V and J are TRBV7-9 and TRBJ1-2; the D gene is possibly TRBD1 (5 bases). CDR3 length equals 14 residues. The germline V and J ends were trimmed by 2 bases and 4 bases, with 11 bases remaining between them. The germline gives CDR1 SEHNR, CDR2 FQNEAQ (reference sequence). The DNA for the CDR3 is TGTGCCAGCAGCTTAAACAGGCCCGGCTATGGCTACACCTTC. Translated, it gives CASSLNRPGYGYTF.

V and J are TRBV29-1 and TRBJ1-3, with 7 bases aligning to TRBD1. Unmatched junction bases numbered 4, after V lost 4 bases and J lost 1 base. CDR1 and CDR2 from the germline V gene are SQVTM and ANQGSEA. This CDR3 is built from 14 residues. CDR3 region: CSVGATGSGNTIYF. DNA for the CDR3: TGCAGCGTTGGGGCGACAGGGTCTGGAAACACCATATATTTT.

The chain combines TRBV16 with TRBJ2-7, with 15 bases lining up with TRBD2. The CDR3 is made up of 14 amino acids. CDR1 and CDR2 from the germline V gene are KGHSY and FQNENV. Trimming at V came to 8 bases and at J to 5 bases, leaving 4 bases not matched to a gene. CDR3: CASGLAGGPHEQYF. The CDR3 nucleotides are TGTGCCAGCGGACTAGCGGGGGGGCCCCACGAGCAGTACTTC. Full variable domain (rest looked up from reference TRBV16 and TRBJ2-7): GEEVAQTPKHLVRGEGQKAKLYCAPIKGHSYVFWYQQVLKNEFKFLISFQNENVFDETGMPKERFSAKCLPNSPCSLEIQATKLEDSAVYFCASGLAGGPHEQYFGPGTRLTVT.

The chain links TRBV7-9 to TRBJ1-3; 8 nucleotides line up with TRBD1. V trimming: 5 bases; J trimming: 2 bases; junction bases outside the gene matches: 5. The CDR3 is made up of 15 amino acids. Germline lookup yields CDR1 SEHNR and CDR2 FQNEAQ (reference sequence). The CDR3 DNA sequence: TGTGCCAGCAGCCCCACAGGGGGAGCTGGAAACACCATATATTTT. The encoded protein is CASSPTGGAGNTIYF.

In its sample, this clone was seen once. V and J are TRBV4-3 and TRBJ1-2; 7 bases are shared with TRBD1. Trimming took 2 bases from V and 2 from J; bases not matched to a gene: 5. The CDR3 extends over 15 amino acids. CDR1 and CDR2 (germline): LGHNA, YSLEER. The CDR3 is CASSQQTGSNYGYTF. Written as DNA, the CDR3 is TGCGCCAGCAGCCAACAGACAGGGTCGAACTATGGCTACACCTTC.

CDR3 nucleotide sequence: TGTGCCAGCACGGGGGGTCCTAATGAAAAACTGTTTTTT. It translates to CASTGGPNEKLFF. The chain carries TRBV2 and TRBJ1-4; D possibly corresponds to TRBD1 (5 bases). The CDR3 covers 13 residues. CDR1 SNHLY and CDR2 FYNNEI come from the germline V gene. Between the trimmed V and J ends, which lost 7 bases and 3 bases, there was a span of 9 bases.

J is TRBJ2-3 and V is TRBV2; D is undetermined. Germline CDR1 reads SNHLY; CDR2 reads FYNNEI. The CDR3 loop spans 12 amino acids. Trimming pared 3 bases from V and 4 bases from J, leaving 5 bases between. The CDR3 DNA sequence: TGTGCCAGCAGTGAGATAGCAGATACGCAGTATTTT. Translation gives CASSEIADTQYF. Supplemented by reference TRBV2 and TRBJ2-3, the full variable domain reads EPEVTQTPSHQVTQMGQEVILRCVPISNHLYFYWYRQILGQKVEFLVSFYNNEISEKSEIFDDQFSVERPDGSNFTLKIRSTKLEDSAMYFCASSEIADTQYFGPGTRLTVL.

The chain is built from TRBV19 and TRBJ1-1, with a possible D match to TRBD1 (6 bases). Germline CDR1 reads LNHDA; CDR2 reads SQIVND (reference sequence). CDR3 length equals 13 residues. The V gene lost 8 bases and the J gene lost 5 bases, with 15 bases spanning the gap. The DNA of the CDR3 is TGTGCCAGTGCCCCGGGCCAGGGGACTGAAGCTTTCTTT. Amino acids: CASAPGQGTEAFF.

The chain joins TRBV6-2 or TRBV6-3 to TRBJ2-3; 8 bases are shared with TRBD2. This CDR3 contains 15 residues. The V and J ends lost 2 bases and 1 base, in that order; junction bases with no gene match: 2. Germline V gene sequence: CDR1 MNHEY, CDR2 SVGEGT. The CDR3, as DNA: TGTGCCAGCAGTTACGGGCGGGGGGGCACAGATACGCAGTATTTT. This translates into CASSYGRGGTDTQYF.

This chain links TRBV3-1 (or the pseudogene TRBV3-2) with TRBJ1-5; 7 bases align to TRBD1. CDR3 length: 16 residues. The junction had 7 bases not matched to a gene; V was cut back by 3 bases and J by 2 bases. Germline V gives CDR1 LGHDT, CDR2 YNNKEL (reference sequence). CDR3 region: CASSHRGGEGNQPQHF. The CDR3 nucleotides are TGTGCCAGCAGCCATCGAGGGGGCGAGGGCAATCAGCCCCAGCATTTT.

The chain links TRBV5-1 to TRBJ1-5; maybe TRBD1 (5 bases). Looked up from germline, CDR1 is SGHRS and CDR2 is YFSETQ. CDR3 length: 14 amino acids. The V end was cut by 2 bases, the J end by 5 bases, with 11 bases between. CDR3 amino acids: CASSFFSGDQPQHF. The CDR3 region has the DNA TGCGCCAGCAGCTTCTTTTCGGGGGATCAGCCCCAGCATTTT.